The TCR beta chain described here comes from a study of graft-versus-host responses after intestinal transplantation. Turning to this clone: What it binds is unknown. The same CDR3 can be traced to other DNA sequences in this sample.

The method was immunoSEQ multiplex PCR; TCRdb's version includes in-frame clones alone and lacks a portion of them. Among more than 70,000 clones listed, roughly 80% were seen once. This CDR3 contains 15 residues. The V end lost 3 bases, the J end lost 4 bases, and 13 bases lay between the germline ends. From germline, CDR1 is KGHSH and CDR2 LQKENI. This sequence joins TRBV18 and TRBJ1-5, with D uncertain. The sequence was collected from a human donor who received an intestinal transplant. Sequencing was performed on unstimulated CD4+ T cells sorted from spleen or lymph node cells, taken before intestinal transplant. The CDR3 region has the DNA TGTGCCAGCTCACCGGATCGGGGTGGGAATCAGCCCCAGCATTTT. Its translation is CASSPDRGGNQPQHF.